What follows are 10 T cell receptor beta chains derived from one specimen sequenced in a study of monozygotic twins with inflammatory bowel disease (dated by TCRdb to between 2018 and 2021). Libraries came from 5' RACE. The listed sequencing device is Illumina HiSeq 2500. One entry per CDR3 protein sequence results from the TCRdb reprocessing of the reads, with DNA left out. The record for this sample contains 350,000 to 500,000 distinct CDR3 sequences. The top ten hold about 2.6% of the sample. The specimen sequenced was blood. These receptors came from a human donor with ulcerative colitis or Crohn's disease, or a healthy co-twin of an affected twin (not recorded which).

The chain has TRBV20-1 and TRBJ2-3; TCRdb proposes TRBD1, but this gene call is untestable without DNA. The CDR3 contains 17 residues. CDR1 and CDR2 (germline): DFQATT, SNEGSKA (reference sequence). The CDR3 region is CSASVKRQGGSGDTQYF.

This chain uses TRBV29-1 with TRBJ2-7; TCRdb outputs TRBD2, but without DNA this stays unchecked. The CDR3 loop spans 12 amino acids. The germline V gene encodes CDR1 SQVTM and CDR2 ANQGSEA. The CDR3 protein is CSVNYAGGEQYF.

The V and J genes are TRBV4-3 and TRBJ1-6. The CDR3 spans 17 residues. Germline values: CDR1 LGHNA, CDR2 YSLEER. CDR3 residues: CASSQDRGSSYNSPLHF.

This chain links TRBV5-1 with TRBJ1-1; lacking DNA, the TRBD1 call made by TCRdb goes unchecked. Germline loops: CDR1 SGHRS, CDR2 YFSETQ. CDR3 length: 17 residues. CDR3 sequence: CASSLGGGLVSNTEAFF.

The V gene is TRBV5-1, the J gene TRBJ2-5; the TRBD2 assignment by TCRdb is unverifiable without DNA. The germline CDR1 and CDR2 sequences are SGHRS and YFSETQ. The CDR3 is 15 amino acids. The CDR3 loop reads CASSLSGPIQETQYF.

The genes are TRBV7-8 and TRBJ1-1; TCRdb lists TRBD1, though no DNA is available to test this call. Germline assignment: CDR1 SGHVS and CDR2 FQNEAQ. The CDR3 runs 16 residues. The CDR3 sequence: CASRPGGWERGAEAFF.

The chain has TRBV10-3 and TRBJ2-5; the D call from TCRdb, TRBD1, cannot be confirmed without DNA. Germline V gene lookup returns CDR1 ENHRY and CDR2 SYGVKD. The CDR3 length is 15 residues. The CDR3 sequence: CAISDALGGLETQYF.

The chain combines TRBV6-1 with TRBJ1-1; the TCRdb call, TRBD1, lacks DNA for checking. Germline V gene data show CDR1 as MNHNS and CDR2 as SASEGT. This CDR3 is 15 amino acids long. CDR3 protein: CASSEFTGTNTEAFF.

The chain couples TRBV20-1 to TRBJ2-7; TCRdb proposes TRBD2, but this gene call is untestable without DNA. Germline V gene sequence: CDR1 DFQATT, CDR2 SNEGSKA (reference sequence). The CDR3 is 13 residues long. CDR3 sequence reads: CSASGSLSYEQYF.

The chain uses TRBV24-1 and TRBJ1-2; as DNA is missing, the TRBD1 call by TCRdb cannot be tested. Germline CDR1 is KGHDR and CDR2 is SFDVKD. The CDR3 runs 13 residues. CDR3 region: CATSDLHGGGYTF.